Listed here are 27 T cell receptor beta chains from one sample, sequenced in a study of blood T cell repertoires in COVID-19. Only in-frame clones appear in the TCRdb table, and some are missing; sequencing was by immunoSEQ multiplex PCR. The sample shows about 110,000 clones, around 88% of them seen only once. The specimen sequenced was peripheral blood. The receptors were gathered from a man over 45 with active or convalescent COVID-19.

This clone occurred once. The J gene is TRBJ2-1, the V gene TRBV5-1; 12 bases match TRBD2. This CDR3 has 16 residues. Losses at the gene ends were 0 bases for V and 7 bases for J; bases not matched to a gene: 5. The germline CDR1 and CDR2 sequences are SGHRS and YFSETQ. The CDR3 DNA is TGCGCCAGCAGCTTGGAACCTAGCGGGAGGGTAAATGAGCAGTTCTTC. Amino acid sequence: CASSLEPSGRVNEQFF.

This CDR3 reads CASSIGTREETQYF. CDR3 sequence (DNA): TGTGCCAGTAGCATCGGGACTAGGGAAGAGACCCAGTACTTC. The V call is TRBV19, the J call TRBJ2-5; TRBD2 matches 8 bases. Germline V gene sequence: CDR1 LNHDA, CDR2 SQIVND (reference sequence). Trimming took 6 bases from V and 3 from J; bases not matched to a gene: 6. The CDR3 loop spans 14 amino acids.

The DNA for the CDR3 is TGCAGTGCTAGTCCGCCCGGGACAGGGATTTTGATTACTGAAGCTTTCTTT. It yields the protein CSASPPGTGILITEAFF. The chain joins TRBV20-1 to TRBJ1-1, with TRBD1 matching over 9 bases. The CDR3 loop spans 17 amino acids. Germline CDR1 reads DFQATT; CDR2 reads SNEGSKA (reference sequence). V was pared by 3 bases and J by 5 bases, with 16 bases of the junction left unmatched.

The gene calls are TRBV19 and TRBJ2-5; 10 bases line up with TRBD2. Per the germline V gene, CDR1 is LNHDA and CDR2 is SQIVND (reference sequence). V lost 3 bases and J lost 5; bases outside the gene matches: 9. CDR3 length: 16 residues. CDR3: CASSIAASGSMETQYF. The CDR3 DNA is TGTGCCAGTAGTATCGCGGCTAGCGGGAGTATGGAGACCCAGTACTTC.

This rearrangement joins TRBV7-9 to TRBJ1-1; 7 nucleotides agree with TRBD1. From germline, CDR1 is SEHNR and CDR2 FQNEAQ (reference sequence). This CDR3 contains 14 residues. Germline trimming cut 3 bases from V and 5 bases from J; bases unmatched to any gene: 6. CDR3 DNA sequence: TGTGCCAGCAGCTTGAAGGGGGCTGGGACTGAAGCTTTCTTT. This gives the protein CASSLKGAGTEAFF.

CDR3 DNA: TGTGCCAGCGCGCCGGACAGGGAAAGTACTGGCTACACCTTC. Amino acids: CASAPDRESTGYTF. The V and J genes are TRBV6-5 and TRBJ1-2; 8 nucleotides agree with TRBD1. The CDR3 is made up of 14 amino acids. In germline, CDR1 is MNHEY, CDR2 SVGAGI. J lost 7 bases, V lost 8 bases, and 12 bases had no gene match.

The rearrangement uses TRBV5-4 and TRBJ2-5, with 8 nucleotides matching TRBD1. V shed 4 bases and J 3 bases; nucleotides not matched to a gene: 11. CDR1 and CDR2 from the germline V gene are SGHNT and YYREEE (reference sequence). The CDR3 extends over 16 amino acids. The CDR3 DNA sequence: TGTGCCAGCAGCCCCCGGACAGGGATGTTAGAAGAGACCCAGTACTTC. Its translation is CASSPRTGMLEETQYF.

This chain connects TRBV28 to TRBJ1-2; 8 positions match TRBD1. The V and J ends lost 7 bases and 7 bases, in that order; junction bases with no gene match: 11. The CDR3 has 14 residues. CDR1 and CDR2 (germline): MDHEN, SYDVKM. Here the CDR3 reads CASTLSGGGGGYTF. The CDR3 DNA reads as TGTGCCAGCACCCTTTCAGGGGGCGGGGGTGGCTACACCTTC.

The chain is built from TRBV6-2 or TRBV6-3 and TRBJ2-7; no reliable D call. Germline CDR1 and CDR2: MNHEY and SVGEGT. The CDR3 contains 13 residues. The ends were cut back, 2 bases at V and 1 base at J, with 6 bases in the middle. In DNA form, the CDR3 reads TGTGCCAGCAGTTACATCCCTTCCTACGAGCAGTACTTC. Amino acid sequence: CASSYIPSYEQYF.

This CDR3 is CASYGTVRQPQHF. CDR3 sequence (DNA): TGTGCCAGCTATGGGACAGTGCGTCAGCCCCAGCATTTT. The rearrangement joins TRBV28 to TRBJ1-5, with 7 nucleotides matching TRBD1. This CDR3 has 13 amino acids. J gave up 6 bases and V 8 bases, and 7 bases lay outside the gene matches. CDR1 and CDR2 (germline): MDHEN, SYDVKM.

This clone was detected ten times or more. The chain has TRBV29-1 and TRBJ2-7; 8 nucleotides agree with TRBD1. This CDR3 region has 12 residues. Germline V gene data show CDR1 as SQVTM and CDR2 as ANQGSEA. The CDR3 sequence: CRHRDRPYEQYF. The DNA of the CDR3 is TGCAGACATCGGGACAGGCCCTACGAGCAGTACTTC.

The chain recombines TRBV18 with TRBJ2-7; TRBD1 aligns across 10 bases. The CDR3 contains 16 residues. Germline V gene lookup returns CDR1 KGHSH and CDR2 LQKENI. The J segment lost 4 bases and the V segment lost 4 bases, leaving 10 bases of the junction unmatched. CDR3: CASSQRGQGVSYEQYF. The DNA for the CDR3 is TGTGCCAGCTCACAACGCGGACAGGGGGTTTCGTACGAGCAGTACTTC.

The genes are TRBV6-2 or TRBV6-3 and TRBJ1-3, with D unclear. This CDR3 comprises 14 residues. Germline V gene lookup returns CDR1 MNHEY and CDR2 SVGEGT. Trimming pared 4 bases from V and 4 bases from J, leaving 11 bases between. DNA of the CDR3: TGTGCCAGCAGTTCGCCGAGATCCGGAAACACCATATATTTT. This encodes CASSSPRSGNTIYF.

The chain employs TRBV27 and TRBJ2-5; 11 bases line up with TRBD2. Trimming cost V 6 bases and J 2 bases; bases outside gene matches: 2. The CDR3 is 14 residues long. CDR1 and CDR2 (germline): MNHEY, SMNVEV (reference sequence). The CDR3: CASRGLAEQETQYF. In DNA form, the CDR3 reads TGTGCCAGCAGGGGACTAGCGGAACAAGAGACCCAGTACTTC.

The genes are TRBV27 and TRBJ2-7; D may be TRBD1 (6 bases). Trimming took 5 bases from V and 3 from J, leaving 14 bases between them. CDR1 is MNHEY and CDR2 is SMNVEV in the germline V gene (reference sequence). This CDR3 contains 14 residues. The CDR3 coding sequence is TGTGCCAGCAGTCCCCGGGACACCTACTACGAGCAGTACTTC. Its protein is CASSPRDTYYEQYF.

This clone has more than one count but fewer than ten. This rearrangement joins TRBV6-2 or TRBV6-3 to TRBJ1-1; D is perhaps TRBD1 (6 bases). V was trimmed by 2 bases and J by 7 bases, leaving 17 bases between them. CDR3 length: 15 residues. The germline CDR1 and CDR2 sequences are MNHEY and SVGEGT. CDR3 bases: TGTGCCAGCAGTTACATGGCCAGGAGGGGGGGTGAAGCTTTCTTT. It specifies CASSYMARRGGEAFF.

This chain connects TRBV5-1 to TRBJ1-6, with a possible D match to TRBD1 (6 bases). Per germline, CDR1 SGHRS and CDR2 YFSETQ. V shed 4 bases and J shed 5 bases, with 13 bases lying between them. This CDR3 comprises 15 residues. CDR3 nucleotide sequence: TGCGCCAGCAGCCTACAGGGTTCTGATAATTCACCCCTCCACTTT. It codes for CASSLQGSDNSPLHF.

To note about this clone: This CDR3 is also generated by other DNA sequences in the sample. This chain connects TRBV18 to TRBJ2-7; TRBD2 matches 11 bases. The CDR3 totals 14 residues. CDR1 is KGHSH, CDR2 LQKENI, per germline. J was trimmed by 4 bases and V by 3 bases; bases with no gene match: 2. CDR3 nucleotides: TGTGCCAGCTCACCCGGGACTAGCGGATACGAGCAGTACTTC. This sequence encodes CASSPGTSGYEQYF.

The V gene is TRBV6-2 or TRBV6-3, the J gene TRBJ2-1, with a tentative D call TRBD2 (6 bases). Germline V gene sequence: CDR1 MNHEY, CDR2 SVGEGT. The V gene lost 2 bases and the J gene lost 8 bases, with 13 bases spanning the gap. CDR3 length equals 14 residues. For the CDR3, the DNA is TGTGCCAGCAGTTACAGTTCGGCTAGCGATGAGCAGTTCTTC. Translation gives CASSYSSASDEQFF.

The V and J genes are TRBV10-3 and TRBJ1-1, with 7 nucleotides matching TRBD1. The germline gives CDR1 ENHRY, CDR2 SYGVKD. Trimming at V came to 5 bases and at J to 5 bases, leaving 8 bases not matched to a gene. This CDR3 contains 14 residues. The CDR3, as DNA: TGTGCCATCAGTAAGGAGGGGGCGCAAACTGAAGCTTTCTTT. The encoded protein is CAISKEGAQTEAFF.

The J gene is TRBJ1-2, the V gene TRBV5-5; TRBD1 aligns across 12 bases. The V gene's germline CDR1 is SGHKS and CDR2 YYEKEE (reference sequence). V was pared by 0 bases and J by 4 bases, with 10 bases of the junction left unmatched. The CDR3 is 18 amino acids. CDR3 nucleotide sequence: TGTGCCAGCAGCTTGGAAGGGACAGGGGGCCCGCCCCCCTATGGCTACACCTTC. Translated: CASSLEGTGGPPPYGYTF.

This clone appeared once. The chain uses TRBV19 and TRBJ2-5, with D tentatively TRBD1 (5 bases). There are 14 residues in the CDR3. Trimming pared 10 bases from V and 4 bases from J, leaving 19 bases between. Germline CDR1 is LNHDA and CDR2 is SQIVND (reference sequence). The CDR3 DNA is TGTGCCACCTCCAACCGGGCACAGGTAGAGACCCAGTACTTC. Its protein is CATSNRAQVETQYF.

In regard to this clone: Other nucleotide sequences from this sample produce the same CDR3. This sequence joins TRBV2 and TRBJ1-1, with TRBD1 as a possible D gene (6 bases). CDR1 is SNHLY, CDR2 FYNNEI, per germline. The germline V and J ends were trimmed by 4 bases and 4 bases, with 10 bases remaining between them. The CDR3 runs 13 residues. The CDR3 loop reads CASSVLGGTEAFF. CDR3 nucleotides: TGTGCCAGCAGTGTGTTAGGGGGCACTGAAGCTTTCTTT.

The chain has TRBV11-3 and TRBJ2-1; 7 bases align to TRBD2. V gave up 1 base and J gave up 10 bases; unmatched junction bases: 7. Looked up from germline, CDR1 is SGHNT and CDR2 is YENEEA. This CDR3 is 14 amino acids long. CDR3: CASSLGPAGEEQFF. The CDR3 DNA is TGTGCCAGCAGCTTAGGTCCCGCGGGAGAGGAGCAGTTCTTC.

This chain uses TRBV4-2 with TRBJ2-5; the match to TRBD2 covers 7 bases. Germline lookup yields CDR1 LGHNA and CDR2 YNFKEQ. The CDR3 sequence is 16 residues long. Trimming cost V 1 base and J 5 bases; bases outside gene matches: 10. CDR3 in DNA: TGTGCCAGCAGCCAAGTCGTGGGGGGGGAGGCCGAGACCCAGTACTTC. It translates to CASSQVVGGEAETQYF.

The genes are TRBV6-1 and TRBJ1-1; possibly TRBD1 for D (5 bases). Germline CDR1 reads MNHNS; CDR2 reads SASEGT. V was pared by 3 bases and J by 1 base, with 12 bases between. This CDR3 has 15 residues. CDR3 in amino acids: CASSDLMQGNTEAFF. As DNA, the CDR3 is TGTGCCAGCAGTGATCTTATGCAGGGGAACACTGAAGCTTTCTTT.

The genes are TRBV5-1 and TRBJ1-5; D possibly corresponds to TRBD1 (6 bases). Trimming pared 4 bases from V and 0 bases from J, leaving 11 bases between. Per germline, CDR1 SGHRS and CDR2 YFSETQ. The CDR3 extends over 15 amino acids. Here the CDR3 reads CASSRRTVSNQPQHF. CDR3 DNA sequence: TGCGCCAGCAGCCGCAGGACAGTTAGCAATCAGCCCCAGCATTTT.